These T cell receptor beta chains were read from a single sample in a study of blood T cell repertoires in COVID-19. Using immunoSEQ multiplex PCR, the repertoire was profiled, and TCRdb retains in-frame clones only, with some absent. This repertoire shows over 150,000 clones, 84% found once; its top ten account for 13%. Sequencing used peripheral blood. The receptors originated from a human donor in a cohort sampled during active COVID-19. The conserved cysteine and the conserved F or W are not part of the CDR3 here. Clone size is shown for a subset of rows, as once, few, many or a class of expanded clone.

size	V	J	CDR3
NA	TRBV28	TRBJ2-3	ASTSGADTQY
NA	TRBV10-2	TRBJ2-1	ASRDSGRIDEQF
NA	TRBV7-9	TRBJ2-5	ASSHRGQSETQY
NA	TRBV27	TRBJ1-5	ASSLSRGGSNQPQH
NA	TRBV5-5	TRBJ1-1	ASSLLSGANTEAF
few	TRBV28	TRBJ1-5	ASSLGGGRFMAQH
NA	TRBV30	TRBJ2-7	AWGTGSSYEQY
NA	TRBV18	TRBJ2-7	ASSLGQWGYEQY
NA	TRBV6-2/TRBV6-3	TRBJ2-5	ASSYLGLAGVETQY
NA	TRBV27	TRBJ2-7	ASSAWTSGNYEQY
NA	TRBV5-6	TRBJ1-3	ASSFGQGSGNTIY
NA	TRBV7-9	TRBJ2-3	ASSSGLNTQY
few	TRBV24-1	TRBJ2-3	ATSDGTSGRASTDTQY
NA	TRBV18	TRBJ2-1	ASSPPGGRSSYNEQF
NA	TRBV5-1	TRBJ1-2	ASSLGGGNGYT
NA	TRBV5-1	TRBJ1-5	ASSLGTGGGQPQH
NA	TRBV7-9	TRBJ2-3	AVTSSPDTQY
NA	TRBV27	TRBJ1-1	ASSLQGMNTEAF
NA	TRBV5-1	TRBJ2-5	ASSLQGAGETQY
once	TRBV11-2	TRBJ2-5	ASSLSLVLETQY
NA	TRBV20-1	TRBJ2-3	SASTDPGNTQY
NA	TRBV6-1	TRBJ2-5	ASSEARWKGLPQETQY
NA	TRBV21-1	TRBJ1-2	ASSKGGQGAKGYT
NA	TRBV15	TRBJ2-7	ATSVTSGTYEQY
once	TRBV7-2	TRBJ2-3	ASSGTGGRRTDTQY
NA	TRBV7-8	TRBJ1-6	ASSPDGINSPLH
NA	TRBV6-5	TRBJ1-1	ASKIQGWGTEAF
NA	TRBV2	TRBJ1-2	ASTPLRTGKYGYT
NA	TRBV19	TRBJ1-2	ASSMQYYGYT
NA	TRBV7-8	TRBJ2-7	ASSLGTNYEQY
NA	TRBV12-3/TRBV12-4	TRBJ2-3	ASSSGSTDTQY
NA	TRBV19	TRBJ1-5	ASSTETGGGLLGQPQH
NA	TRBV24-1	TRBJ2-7	ATSDPRDMINEQY
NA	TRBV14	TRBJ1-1	ASSRPGMNTEAF
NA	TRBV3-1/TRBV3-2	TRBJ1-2	ASRLGAGDRYGYT
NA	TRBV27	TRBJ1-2	ASSFSGLGNYGYT
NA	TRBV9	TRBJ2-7	ASSAGTYSYEQY
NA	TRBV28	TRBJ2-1	ASTPGGSPTHEQF
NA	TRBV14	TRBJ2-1	ASSPTLLGLAGGRDEQF
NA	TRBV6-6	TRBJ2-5	ASRVGVWQNKETQY
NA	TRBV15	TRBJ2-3	ATSRDGSGTFEILGTDTQY
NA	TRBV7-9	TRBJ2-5	ASSLSSGGETQY
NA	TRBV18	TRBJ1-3	ASSQGTGGNTIY
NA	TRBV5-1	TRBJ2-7	ASSLNGQEQY
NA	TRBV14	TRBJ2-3	ASSPGTSGTTDTQY
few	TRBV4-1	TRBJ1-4	ASSQVGRNEKLF
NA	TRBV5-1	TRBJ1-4	ASSQGQRNEKLF
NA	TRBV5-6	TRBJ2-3	ASSSSPPDTQY
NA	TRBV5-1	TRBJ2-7	ASSPWTGSTHEQY
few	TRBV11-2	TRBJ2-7	ASSPILLRDRGFVYEQY
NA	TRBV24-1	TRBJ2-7	ATSDSGQGTYEQY
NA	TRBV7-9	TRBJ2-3	ASSLYRGNTDTQY
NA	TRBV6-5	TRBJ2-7	ASSPGGSSYEQY
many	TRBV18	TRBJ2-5	ASSPRDRGETQY
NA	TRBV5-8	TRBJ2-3	ASSSTLAGRFMDTQY
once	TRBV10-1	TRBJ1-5	ASSDGAFNQPQH
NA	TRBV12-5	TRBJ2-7	ASGLVFSDRAHEQY
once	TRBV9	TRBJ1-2	ASSVASTGRNGYT
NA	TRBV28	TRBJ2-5	ASSPTGASETQY